Presented here are 16 T cell receptor beta chains from one specimen sequenced in a study of blood T cell repertoires in COVID-19. Here immunoSEQ multiplex PCR was the method, and the copy in TCRdb shows in-frame clones only, minus some. The sample consists of over 130,000 clones, 80% to 90% of them appearing once. The source material was peripheral blood. These receptors all stem from a man in his 60s with active or convalescent COVID-19.

The J gene is TRBJ2-1, the V gene TRBV30; TRBD2 aligns across 8 bases. The CDR3 is 14 amino acids. CDR1 GTSNPN and CDR2 SVGIG come from the germline V gene (reference sequence). V trimming: 2 bases; J trimming: 8 bases; junction bases outside the gene matches: 8. CDR3 in amino acids: CAWSRSGSRHEQFF. In DNA, the CDR3 is TGTGCCTGGAGTAGGAGCGGGAGTCGGCATGAGCAGTTCTTC.

The genes are TRBV28 and TRBJ1-2, with D perhaps matching TRBD1 (5 bases). Trimming took 1 base from V and 8 from J, leaving 11 bases between them. The CDR3 length is 13 residues. Per the germline V gene, CDR1 is MDHEN and CDR2 is SYDVKM. As DNA, the CDR3 is TGTGCCAGCAGTTTATCCGACAGACCCGGCTACACCTTC. Residues: CASSLSDRPGYTF.

V usage is TRBV5-1 and J usage is TRBJ2-1; perhaps TRBD1 as D (5 bases). CDR1 and CDR2 (germline): SGHRS, YFSETQ. This CDR3 contains 13 residues. Trimming removed 2 bases from V and 7 bases from J, with 10 bases in between. The CDR3 sequence is CASSLLYRNEQFF. In DNA form, the CDR3 reads TGCGCCAGCAGCTTACTCTACAGGAATGAGCAGTTCTTC.

The chain is built from TRBV15 and TRBJ1-1, with a weak D call TRBD1 (6 bases). The CDR3 length is 14 residues. Germline CDR1 reads LNHNV; CDR2 reads YYDKDF (reference sequence). V dropped 0 bases and J dropped 7 bases, with 12 bases sitting between them. CDR3 nucleotides: TGTGCCACCAGCAGAGATTTGGGGGCTGGTGAAGCTTTCTTT. It codes for CATSRDLGAGEAFF.

The V and J genes are TRBV24-1 and TRBJ1-5; D might be TRBD1 (5 bases). In germline, CDR1 is KGHDR, CDR2 SFDVKD. This CDR3 region has 16 residues. V lost 2 bases and J lost 0, with 10 bases in between. CDR3 sequence: CATSDSRQSSNQPQHF. The CDR3 DNA reads as TGTGCCACCAGTGATTCCAGACAGAGTAGCAATCAGCCCCAGCATTTT.

The chain combines TRBV9 with TRBJ1-4, with 10 bases aligning to TRBD1. J lost 8 bases, V lost 0 bases, and 4 bases had no gene match. Germline V gene lookup returns CDR1 SGDLS and CDR2 YYNGEE. The CDR3 spans 15 residues. In nucleotides, the CDR3 is TGTGCCAGCAGCGTAGAGGGGACAGGGGAGGAAAAACTGTTTTTT. Translating gives CASSVEGTGEEKLFF.

This clone was observed a few times. V and J are TRBV20-1 and TRBJ2-5; D remains ambiguous. The V and J ends lost 3 bases and 4 bases respectively, with 9 bases between them. The CDR3 loop spans 12 amino acids. From germline, CDR1 is DFQATT and CDR2 SNEGSKA (reference sequence). CDR3 sequence reads: CSASGTVETQYF. The CDR3 region has the DNA TGCAGTGCTAGTGGTACGGTAGAGACCCAGTACTTC.

The genes are TRBV28 and TRBJ2-3; 7 positions agree with TRBD2. Germline V gives CDR1 MDHEN, CDR2 SYDVKM. V lost 7 bases and J lost 4; bases outside the gene matches: 8. This CDR3 contains 14 residues. DNA of the CDR3: TGTGCCAGCACGGATAGCGCGGGGGCAGATACGCAGTATTTT. This codes for CASTDSAGADTQYF.

The V and J genes are TRBV6-5 and TRBJ1-4, with D possibly being TRBD1 (5 bases). Between the trimmed V and J ends, which lost 4 bases and 0 bases, there was a span of 6 bases. Looked up from germline, CDR1 is MNHEY and CDR2 is SVGAGI. CDR3 size: 14 residues. Here the CDR3 reads CASSLTATNEKLFF. The CDR3 DNA is TGTGCCAGCAGTTTGACAGCAACTAATGAAAAACTGTTTTTT.

This clone was observed a handful of times. This chain joins TRBV7-3 and TRBJ2-2; D ambiguous. The V gene lost 4 bases and the J gene lost 5 bases, with 11 bases spanning the gap. The CDR3 spans 14 residues. CDR1 SGHTA and CDR2 FQGTGA come from the germline V gene. The DNA of the CDR3 is TGTGCCAGCAGCTCCGTTTACGGGACCGGGGAGCTGTTTTTT. Translated, it gives CASSSVYGTGELFF.

This chain connects TRBV28 to TRBJ1-2; possible D gene TRBD1, 5 bases. Germline lookup yields CDR1 MDHEN and CDR2 SYDVKM. Trimming removed 5 bases at V and 7 bases at J, with 17 bases between. CDR3 length: 14 residues. This CDR3 reads CASSPGSGAVGYTF. The CDR3 DNA reads TGTGCCAGCAGTCCCGGTAGTGGGGCGGTTGGCTACACCTTC.

This chain uses TRBV28 with TRBJ2-7; D is ambiguous. V lost 3 bases and J 3 bases, leaving 9 bases between the germline ends. The CDR3 is 13 residues long. Looked up from germline, CDR1 is MDHEN and CDR2 is SYDVKM. CDR3 in amino acids: CASSFKPYYEQYF. CDR3 coding DNA: TGTGCCAGCAGTTTTAAACCCTACTACGAGCAGTACTTC.

In its sample, this clone was seen a few times. This chain links TRBV9 with TRBJ1-5; the D is unclear. The germline V gene has CDR1 SGDLS and CDR2 YYNGEE. The CDR3 loop spans 14 amino acids. Trimming removed 3 bases at V and 6 bases at J, with 13 bases between. This chain's CDR3 is CASSAGLGPQPQHF. In DNA, the CDR3 is TGTGCCAGCAGCGCGGGTCTAGGTCCTCAGCCCCAGCATTTT.

J is TRBJ1-6 and V is TRBV27, with D unresolved. Germline lookup yields CDR1 MNHEY and CDR2 SMNVEV (reference sequence). The CDR3 sequence is 14 residues long. Between the trimmed V and J ends, which lost 8 bases and 6 bases, there was a span of 14 bases. The CDR3 DNA is TGTGCCAGCTGGGCCCTGTTGCGTAATTCACCCCTCCACTTT. Encoded protein: CASWALLRNSPLHF.

The rearrangement uses TRBV24-1 and TRBJ2-7, with TRBD1 identical over 8 bases. The germline gives CDR1 KGHDR, CDR2 SFDVKD. The trim removed 3 bases at V and 3 bases at J, leaving 0 bases unmatched. The CDR3 contains 13 residues. The CDR3 spells CATSDTGGYEQYF. CDR3 coding DNA: TGTGCCACCAGTGATACAGGGGGCTACGAGCAGTACTTC.

The chain has TRBV6-5 and TRBJ2-3; perhaps TRBD1 as D (6 bases). V lost 5 bases to trimming and J lost 1 base, with 13 bases between them. Germline V CDR1 and CDR2: MNHEY, SVGAGI. The length of the CDR3 is 15 residues. CDR3 protein: CASSTRGKGTDTQYF. CDR3 in DNA: TGTGCCAGCAGTACCAGGGGAAAGGGCACAGATACGCAGTATTTT.